This T cell receptor beta chain is drawn from a study of CD8 T cells in ankylosing spondylitis. TCRdb passed the 5' RACE reads through MiXCR, listing each CDR3 protein once. The repertoire has approximately 240,000 distinct CDR3 sequences, approximately 10% of them found once; the top ten carry about 2.8%. This clonotype has a count of ten or more. Germline assignment: CDR1 DFQATT and CDR2 SNEGSKA (reference sequence). This CDR3 is 15 amino acids long. Trimming cost V 2 bases and J 1 base, with 12 bases left between them. V usage is TRBV20-1 and J usage is TRBJ2-1; D is undetermined. Specimen: blood, either unsorted or a sorted T cell fraction (not recorded which). The clonotype comes from a male donor with ankylosing spondylitis or in good health (not recorded which). CDR3 sequence: CSARSRQASYNEQFF. Here the CDR3 DNA reads TGCAGTGCTAGAAGTAGGCAGGCTTCCTACAATGAGCAGTTCTTC.